The TCR beta chain described here comes from a study of blood T cell repertoires in COVID-19. Turning to the study itself: COVID-19 samples from acute and convalescent phases originated in the United States, Italy and Spain. PBMCs, B-cell-depleted T cells, or T cells provided the cDNA or gDNA that made up the material.

This CDR3 has 11 residues. Trimming pared 2 bases from V and 8 bases from J, leaving 9 bases between. Germline V gene sequence: CDR1 GTSNPN, CDR2 SVGIG (reference sequence). As processed by the authors: The assay estimated nucleated cells by amplifying reference gene primers. The protocol was immunoSEQ multiplex PCR, while the TCRdb copy is restricted to in-frame clones and leaves out a portion. V, J and clone size are taken as reported in that table, and D and trimming were inferred from the DNA itself. This table has roughly 280,000 clones, around nine tenths appearing once. The sequence came from a middle-aged man with active or convalescent COVID-19. The V gene is TRBV30, the J gene TRBJ1-2; TRBD1 is a possible D gene (5 bases). The sample consisted of peripheral blood. The chain's CDR3 is CAWSSGNGYTF. The CDR3 DNA follows: TGTGCCTGGAGTTCAGGGAACGGCTACACCTTC.